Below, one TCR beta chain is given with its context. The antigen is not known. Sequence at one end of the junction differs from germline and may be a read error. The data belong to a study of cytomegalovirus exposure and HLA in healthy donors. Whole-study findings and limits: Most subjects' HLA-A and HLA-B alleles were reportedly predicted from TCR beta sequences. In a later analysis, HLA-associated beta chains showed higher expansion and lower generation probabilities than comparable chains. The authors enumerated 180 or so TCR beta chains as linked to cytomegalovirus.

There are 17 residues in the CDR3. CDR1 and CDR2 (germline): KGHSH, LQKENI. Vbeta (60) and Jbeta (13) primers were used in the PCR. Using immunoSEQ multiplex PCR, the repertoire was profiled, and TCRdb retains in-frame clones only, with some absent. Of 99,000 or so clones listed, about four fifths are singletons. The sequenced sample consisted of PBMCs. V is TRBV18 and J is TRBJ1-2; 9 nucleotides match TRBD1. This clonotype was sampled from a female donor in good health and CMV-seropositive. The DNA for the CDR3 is TGTGCCAGCTCATCACCGGGACAGGGCACCGCATACTATGGCTACACCTTC. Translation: CASSSPGQGTAYYGYTF. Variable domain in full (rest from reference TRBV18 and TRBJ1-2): NAGVMQNPRHLVRRRGQEARLRCSPMKGHSHVYWYRQLPEEGLKFMVYLQKENIIDESGMPKERFSAEFPKEGPSILRIQQVVRGDSAAYFCASSSPGQGTAYYGYTFGSGTRLTVV.